This T cell receptor beta chain was sequenced in a study of T cell repertoires in cytomegalovirus infection. Overall study results and limits: CMV-specific TCR beta clonotypes restricted by HLA-C were the ones dominating the ex vivo response.

TCRdb ran MiXCR on the reads and lists one entry per CDR3 protein. Of roughly 220,000 distinct CDR3 sequences detected, about 40% appear once; the ten largest clones hold over 45%. About this clonotype: Its antigen is unknown.

The CDR3 is 13 amino acids. With 7 bases removed from V and 5 bases from J, the gap between germline ends came to 12 bases. Germline V gene lookup returns CDR1 MNHEY and CDR2 SMNVEV (reference sequence). The sample here was CD8+ T cells from cultured PBMCs, taken from culture after CMV antigen stimulation. The receptor was derived from a human donor in good health (CMV status not recorded). Some clones in this sample may be carry-over from other donors' samples. The chain couples TRBV27 to TRBJ2-1; tentatively, D is TRBD2 (6 bases). The CDR3 here is CASIDGLNNEQFF. Here the CDR3 DNA reads TGTGCCAGCATTGATGGACTAAACAATGAGCAGTTCTTC.